This TCR beta chain is drawn from a study of blood T cells in healthy people across ages. Study-level findings and limits: Diversity estimates from one million T cells were considered underestimates. Long-lived donors exceeded aged donors in naive CD4+ cells and diversity.

There are 15 residues in the CDR3. Trimming pared 6 bases from V and 4 bases from J, leaving 16 bases between. Germline V gene data show CDR1 as LGHNT and CDR2 as FRNRAP. Details on this clonotype: Its specificity is not known.

Primers used in a second PCR of about 6 to 11 cycles were a sample-barcoded 5' primer and a J-beta primer mix. TCRdb reprocessed the 5' RACE reads with MiXCR, giving one entry per CDR3 protein. The sample records 1.5 million to 2 million distinct CDR3 sequences, around 48% being singletons. This sequence originates from a woman between 40 and 50 years old in good health. The rearrangement joins TRBV12-5 to TRBJ2-1; D ambiguous. Material for sequencing was blood. In nucleotides, the CDR3 is TGTGCTAGTGGCTTCGACACCGAATCGTACAATGAGCAGTTCTTC. Translation: CASGFDTESYNEQFF. Full variable domain (missing parts from reference TRBV12-5 and TRBJ2-1): DARVTQTPRHKVTEMGQEVTMRCQPILGHNTVFWYRQTMMQGLELLAYFRNRAPLDDSGMPKDRFSAEMPDATLATLKIQPSEPRDSAVYFCASGFDTESYNEQFFGPGTRLTVL.